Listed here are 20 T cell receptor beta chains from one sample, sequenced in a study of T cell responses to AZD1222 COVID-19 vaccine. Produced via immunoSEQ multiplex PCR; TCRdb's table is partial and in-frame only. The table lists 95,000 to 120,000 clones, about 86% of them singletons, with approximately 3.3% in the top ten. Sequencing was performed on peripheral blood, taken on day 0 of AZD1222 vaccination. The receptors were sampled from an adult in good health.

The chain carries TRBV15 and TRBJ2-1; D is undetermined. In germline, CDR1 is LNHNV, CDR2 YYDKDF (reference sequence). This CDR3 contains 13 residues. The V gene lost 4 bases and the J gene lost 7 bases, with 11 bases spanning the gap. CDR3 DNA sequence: TGTGCCACCAGCACCGATCCTCGGAATGAGCAGTTCTTC. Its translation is CATSTDPRNEQFF.

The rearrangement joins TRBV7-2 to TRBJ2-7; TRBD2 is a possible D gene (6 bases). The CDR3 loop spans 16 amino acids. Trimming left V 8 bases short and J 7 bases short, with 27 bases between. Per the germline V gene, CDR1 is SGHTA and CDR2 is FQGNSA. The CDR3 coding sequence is TGTGCCAGCCCAATTATGGAAAGGAGGGTTCCGAGGGAGCAGTACTTC. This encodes CASPIMERRVPREQYF.

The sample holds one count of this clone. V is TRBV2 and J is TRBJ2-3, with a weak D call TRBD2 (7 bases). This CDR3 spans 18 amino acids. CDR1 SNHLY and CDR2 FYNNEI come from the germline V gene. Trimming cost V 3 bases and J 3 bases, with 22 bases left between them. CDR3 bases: TGTGCCAGCAGTGACCCCTCACGGGGGGCCGGGGAGACAGATACGCAGTATTTT. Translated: CASSDPSRGAGETDTQYF.

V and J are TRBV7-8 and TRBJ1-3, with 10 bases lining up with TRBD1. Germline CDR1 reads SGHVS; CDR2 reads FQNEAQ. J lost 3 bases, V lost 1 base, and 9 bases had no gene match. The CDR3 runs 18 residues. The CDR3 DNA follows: TGTGCCAGCAGCTTAGTGCCGACAGGGGGCGCCTATGGAAACACCATATATTTT. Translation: CASSLVPTGGAYGNTIYF.

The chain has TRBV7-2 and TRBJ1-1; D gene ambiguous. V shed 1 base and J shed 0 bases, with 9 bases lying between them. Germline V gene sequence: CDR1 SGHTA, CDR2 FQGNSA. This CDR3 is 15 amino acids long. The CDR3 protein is CASSLEQPMNTEAFF. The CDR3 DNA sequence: TGTGCCAGCAGCTTAGAGCAGCCTATGAACACTGAAGCTTTCTTT. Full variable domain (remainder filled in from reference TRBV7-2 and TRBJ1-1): GAGVSQSPSNKVTEKGKDVELRCDPISGHTALYWYRQSLGQGLEFLIYFQGNSAPDKSGLPSDRFSAERTGGSVSTLTIQRTQQEDSAVYLCASSLEQPMNTEAFFGQGTRLTVV.

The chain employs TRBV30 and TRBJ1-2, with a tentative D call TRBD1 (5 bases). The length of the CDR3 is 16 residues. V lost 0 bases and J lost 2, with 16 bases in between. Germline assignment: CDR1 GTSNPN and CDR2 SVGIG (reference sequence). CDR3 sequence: CAWSVLPSSGNYGYTF. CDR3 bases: TGTGCCTGGAGTGTACTTCCCTCGTCAGGGAACTATGGCTACACCTTC.

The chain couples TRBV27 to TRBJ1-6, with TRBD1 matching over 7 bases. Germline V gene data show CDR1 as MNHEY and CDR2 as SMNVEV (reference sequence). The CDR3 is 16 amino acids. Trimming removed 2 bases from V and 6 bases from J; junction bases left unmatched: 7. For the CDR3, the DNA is TGTGCCAGCAGTTTACCCCGACAGGGCCCTAATTCACCCCTCCACTTT. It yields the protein CASSLPRQGPNSPLHF.

The CDR3 loop reads CASLAQGNNQPQHF. The CDR3 DNA reads as TGTGCCAGCCTCGCCCAGGGTAACAATCAGCCCCAGCATTTT. This chain connects TRBV28 to TRBJ1-5, with D perhaps TRBD1 (5 bases). This CDR3 comprises 14 residues. Germline CDR1 is MDHEN and CDR2 is SYDVKM. V dropped 8 bases and J dropped 3 bases, with 14 bases sitting between them.

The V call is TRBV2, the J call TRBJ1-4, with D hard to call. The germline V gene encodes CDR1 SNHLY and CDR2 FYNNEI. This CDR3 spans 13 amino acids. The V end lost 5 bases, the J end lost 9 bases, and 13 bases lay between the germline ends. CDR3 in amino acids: CASSPQAPQKLFF. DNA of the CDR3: TGTGCCAGCAGTCCTCAAGCACCCCAAAAACTGTTTTTT.

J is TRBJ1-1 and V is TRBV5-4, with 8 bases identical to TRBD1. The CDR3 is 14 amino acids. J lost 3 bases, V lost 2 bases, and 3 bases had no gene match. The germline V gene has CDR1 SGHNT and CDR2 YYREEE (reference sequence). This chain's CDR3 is CASSFGQGDTEAFF. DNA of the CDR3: TGTGCCAGCAGCTTCGGACAGGGCGACACTGAAGCTTTCTTT.

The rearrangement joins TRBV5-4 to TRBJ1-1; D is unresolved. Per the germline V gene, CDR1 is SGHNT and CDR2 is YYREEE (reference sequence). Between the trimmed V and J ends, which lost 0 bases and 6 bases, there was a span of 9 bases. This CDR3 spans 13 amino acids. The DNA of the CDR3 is TGTGCCAGCAGCTTGGATCGTTCATCTGAAGCTTTCTTT. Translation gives CASSLDRSSEAFF.

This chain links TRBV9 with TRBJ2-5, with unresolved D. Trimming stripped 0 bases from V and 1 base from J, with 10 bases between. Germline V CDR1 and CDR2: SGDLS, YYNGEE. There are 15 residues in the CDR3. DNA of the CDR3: TGTGCCAGCAGCGTAGCCCCACACCCCCAAGAGACCCAGTACTTC. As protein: CASSVAPHPQETQYF. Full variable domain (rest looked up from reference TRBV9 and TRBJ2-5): DSGVTQTPKHLITATGQRVTLRCSPRSGDLSVYWYQQSLDQGLQFLIQYYNGEERAKGNILERFSAQQFPDLHSELNLSSLELGDSALYFCASSVAPHPQETQYFGPGTRLLVL.

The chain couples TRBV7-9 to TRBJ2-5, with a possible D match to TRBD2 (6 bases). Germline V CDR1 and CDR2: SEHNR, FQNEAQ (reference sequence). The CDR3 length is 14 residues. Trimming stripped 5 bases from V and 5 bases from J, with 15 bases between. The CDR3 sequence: CASSPPGLTETQYF. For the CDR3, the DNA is TGTGCCAGCAGCCCCCCGGGACTGACGGAGACCCAGTACTTC.

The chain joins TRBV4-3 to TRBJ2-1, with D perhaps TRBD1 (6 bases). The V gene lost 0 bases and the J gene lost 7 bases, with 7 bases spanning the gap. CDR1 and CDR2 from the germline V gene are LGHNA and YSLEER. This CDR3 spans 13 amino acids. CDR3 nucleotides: TGCGCCAGCAGCCAAGAGAGGGGGAATGAGCAGTTCTTC. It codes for CASSQERGNEQFF.

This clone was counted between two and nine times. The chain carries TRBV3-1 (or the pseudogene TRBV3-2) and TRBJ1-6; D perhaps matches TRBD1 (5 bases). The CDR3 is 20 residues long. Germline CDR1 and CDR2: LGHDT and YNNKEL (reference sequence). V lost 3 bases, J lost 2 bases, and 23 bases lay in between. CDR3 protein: CASSQEADWGPLTYNSPLHF. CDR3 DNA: TGTGCCAGCAGCCAGGAGGCGGACTGGGGACCCCTCACCTATAATTCACCCCTCCACTTT.

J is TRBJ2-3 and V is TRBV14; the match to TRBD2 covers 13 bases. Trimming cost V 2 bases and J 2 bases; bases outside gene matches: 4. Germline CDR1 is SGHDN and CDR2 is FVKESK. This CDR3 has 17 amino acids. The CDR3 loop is CASSQTSGGAYTDTQYF. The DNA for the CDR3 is TGTGCCAGCAGCCAAACTAGCGGGGGGGCCTACACAGATACGCAGTATTTT.

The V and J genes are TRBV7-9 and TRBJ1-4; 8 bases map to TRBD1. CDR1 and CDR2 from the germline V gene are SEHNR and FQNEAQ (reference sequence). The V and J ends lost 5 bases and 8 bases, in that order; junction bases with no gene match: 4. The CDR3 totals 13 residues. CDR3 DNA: TGTGCCAGCAGCAGGGACAGGCGGGAAAAACTGTTTTTT. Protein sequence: CASSRDRREKLFF.

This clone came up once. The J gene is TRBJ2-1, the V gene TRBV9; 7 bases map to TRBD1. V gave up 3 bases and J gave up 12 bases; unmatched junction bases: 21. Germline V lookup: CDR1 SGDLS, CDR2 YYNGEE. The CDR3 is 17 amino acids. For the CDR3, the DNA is TGTGCCAGCAGCGCCTCAAAAGACAGGGTCACTGGGACGGGGCAGTTCTTC. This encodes CASSASKDRVTGTGQFF.

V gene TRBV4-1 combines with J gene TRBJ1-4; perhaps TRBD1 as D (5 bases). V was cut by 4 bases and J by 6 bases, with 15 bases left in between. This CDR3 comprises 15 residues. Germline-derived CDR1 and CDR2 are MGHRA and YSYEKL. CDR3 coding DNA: TGCGCCAGCAGCCCACCGGTCCAGGGCTATGAAAAACTGTTTTTT. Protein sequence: CASSPPVQGYEKLFF.

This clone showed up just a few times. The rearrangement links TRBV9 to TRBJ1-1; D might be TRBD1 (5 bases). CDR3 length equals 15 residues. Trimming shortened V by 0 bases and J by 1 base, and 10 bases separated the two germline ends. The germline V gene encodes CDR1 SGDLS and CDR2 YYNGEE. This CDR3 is CASSVVEGRNTEAFF. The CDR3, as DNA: TGTGCCAGCAGCGTAGTGGAGGGGCGGAACACTGAAGCTTTCTTT.